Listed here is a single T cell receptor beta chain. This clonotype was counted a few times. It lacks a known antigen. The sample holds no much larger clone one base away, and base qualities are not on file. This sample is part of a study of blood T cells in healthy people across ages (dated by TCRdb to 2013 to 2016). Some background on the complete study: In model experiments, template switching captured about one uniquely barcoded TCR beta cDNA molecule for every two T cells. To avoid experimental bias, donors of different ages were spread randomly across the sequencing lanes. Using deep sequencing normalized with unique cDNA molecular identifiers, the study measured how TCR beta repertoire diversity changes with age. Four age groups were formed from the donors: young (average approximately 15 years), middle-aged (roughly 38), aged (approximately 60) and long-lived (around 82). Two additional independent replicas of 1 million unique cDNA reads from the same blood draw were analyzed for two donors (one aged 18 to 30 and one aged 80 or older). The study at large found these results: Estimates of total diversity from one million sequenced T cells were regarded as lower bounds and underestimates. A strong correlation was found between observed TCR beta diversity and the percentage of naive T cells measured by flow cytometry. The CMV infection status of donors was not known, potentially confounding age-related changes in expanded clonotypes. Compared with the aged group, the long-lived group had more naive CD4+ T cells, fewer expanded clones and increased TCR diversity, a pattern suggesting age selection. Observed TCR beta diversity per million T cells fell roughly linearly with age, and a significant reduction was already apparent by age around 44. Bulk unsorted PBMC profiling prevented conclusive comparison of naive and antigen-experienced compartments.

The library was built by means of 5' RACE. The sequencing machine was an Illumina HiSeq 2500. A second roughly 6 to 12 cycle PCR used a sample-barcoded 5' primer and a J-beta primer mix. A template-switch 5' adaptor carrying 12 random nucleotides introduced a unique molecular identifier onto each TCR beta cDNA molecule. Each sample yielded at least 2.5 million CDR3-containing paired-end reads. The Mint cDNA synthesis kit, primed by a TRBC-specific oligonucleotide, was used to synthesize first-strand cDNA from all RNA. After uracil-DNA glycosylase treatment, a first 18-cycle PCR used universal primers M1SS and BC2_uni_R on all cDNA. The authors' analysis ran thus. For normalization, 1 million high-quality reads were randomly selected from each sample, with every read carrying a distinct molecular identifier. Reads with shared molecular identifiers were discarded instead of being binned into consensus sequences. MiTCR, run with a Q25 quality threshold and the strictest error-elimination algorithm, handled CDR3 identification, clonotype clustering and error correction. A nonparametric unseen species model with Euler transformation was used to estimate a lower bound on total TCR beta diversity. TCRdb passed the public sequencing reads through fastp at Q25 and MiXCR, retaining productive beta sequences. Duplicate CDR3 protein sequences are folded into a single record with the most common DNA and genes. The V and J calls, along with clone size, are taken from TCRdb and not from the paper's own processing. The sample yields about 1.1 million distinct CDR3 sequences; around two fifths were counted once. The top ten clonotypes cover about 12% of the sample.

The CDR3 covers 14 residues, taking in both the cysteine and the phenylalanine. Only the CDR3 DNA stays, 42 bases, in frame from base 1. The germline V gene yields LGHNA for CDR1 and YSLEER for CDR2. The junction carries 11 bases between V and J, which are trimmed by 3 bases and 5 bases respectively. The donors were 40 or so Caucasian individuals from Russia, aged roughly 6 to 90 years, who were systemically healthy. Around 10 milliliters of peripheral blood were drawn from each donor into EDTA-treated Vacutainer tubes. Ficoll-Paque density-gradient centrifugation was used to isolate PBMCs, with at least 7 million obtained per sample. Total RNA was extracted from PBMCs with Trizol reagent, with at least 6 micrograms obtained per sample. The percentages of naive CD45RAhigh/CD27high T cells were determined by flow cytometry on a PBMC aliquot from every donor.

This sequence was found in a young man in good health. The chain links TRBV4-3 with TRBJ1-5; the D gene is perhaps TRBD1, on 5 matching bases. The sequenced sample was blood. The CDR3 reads CASSQDIWDQPQHF. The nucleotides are TGCGCCAGCAGCCAGGACATTTGGGATCAGCCCCAGCATTTT.